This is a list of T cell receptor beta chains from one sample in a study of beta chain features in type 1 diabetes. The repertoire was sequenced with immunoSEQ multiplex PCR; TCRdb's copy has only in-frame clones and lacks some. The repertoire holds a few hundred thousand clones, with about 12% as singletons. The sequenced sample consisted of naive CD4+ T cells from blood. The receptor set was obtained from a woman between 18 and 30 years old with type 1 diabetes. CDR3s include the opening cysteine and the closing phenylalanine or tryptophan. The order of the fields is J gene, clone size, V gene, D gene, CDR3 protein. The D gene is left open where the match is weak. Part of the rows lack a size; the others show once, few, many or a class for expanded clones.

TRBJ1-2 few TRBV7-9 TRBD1 CASSSSAVGGGGYTF
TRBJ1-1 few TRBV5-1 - CASSLEAGLNTEAFF
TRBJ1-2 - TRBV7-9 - CASSPRPTDYGYTF
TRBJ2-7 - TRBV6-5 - CASSFTGTPREQYF
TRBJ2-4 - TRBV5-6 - CASSSMEGPKNIQYF
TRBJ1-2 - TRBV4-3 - CASSPRHQGDGYTF
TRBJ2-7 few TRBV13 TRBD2 CASSLAVLRGGGYEQYF
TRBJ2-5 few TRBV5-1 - CASSQITGETQYF
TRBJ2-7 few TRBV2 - CASSDRQAPYEQYF
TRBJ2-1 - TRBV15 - CATSRERTGYNEQFF
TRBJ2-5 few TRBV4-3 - CASSQDPRETQYF
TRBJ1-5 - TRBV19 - CASSTERGNQPQHF
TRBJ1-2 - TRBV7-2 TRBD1 CASSPVYSGTGQGYTF
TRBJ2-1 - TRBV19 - CATKTSHEQFF
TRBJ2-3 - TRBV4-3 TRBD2 CASSQDFSGGTQYF
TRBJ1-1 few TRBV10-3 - CASRPGYMNTEAFF
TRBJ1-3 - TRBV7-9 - CASSFGLPDTPGNTIYF
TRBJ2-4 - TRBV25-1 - CASSELAGRGDIQYF
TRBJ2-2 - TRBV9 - CASRSGNTGELFF
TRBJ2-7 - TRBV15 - CATSRVAESPRSYEQYF
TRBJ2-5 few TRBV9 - CASSVGDQETQYF
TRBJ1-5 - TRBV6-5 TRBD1 CASRQGGNQPQHF
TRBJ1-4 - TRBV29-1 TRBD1 CSVSGTDLSLGEKLFF
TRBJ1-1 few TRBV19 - CASAFITGREDTEAFF
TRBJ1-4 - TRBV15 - CATSRGGGANEKLFF
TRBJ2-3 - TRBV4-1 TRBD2 CASSQDWGLAVDTDTQYF
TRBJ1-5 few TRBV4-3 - CASSQARYNQPQHF
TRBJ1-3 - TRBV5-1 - CASRLGQGNTIYF
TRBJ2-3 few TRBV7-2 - CASSLNLYTQYF
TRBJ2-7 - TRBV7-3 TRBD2 CASSPGRGYEQYF
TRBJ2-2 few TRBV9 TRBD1 CASSVAVGQGLTGELFF
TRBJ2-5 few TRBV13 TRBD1 CASSFRRQGVRETQYF
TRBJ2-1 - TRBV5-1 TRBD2 CASKKPGLAVYNEQFF
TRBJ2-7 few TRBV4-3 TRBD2 CASSQEFGTSFYEQYF
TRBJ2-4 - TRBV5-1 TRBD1 CASSTTDRVDIQYF
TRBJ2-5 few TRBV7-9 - CASSNRAGETQYF
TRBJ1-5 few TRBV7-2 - CASSLGGHSQGPQHF
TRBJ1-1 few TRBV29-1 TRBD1 CSVVTGGNTEAFF
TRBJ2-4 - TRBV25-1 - CASRGDTRRNIQYF
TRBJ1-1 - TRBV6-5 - CASSYSNKNTEAFF
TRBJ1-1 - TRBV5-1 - CASSGMVGLGNTEAFF
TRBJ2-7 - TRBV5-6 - CASSLFDEQYF
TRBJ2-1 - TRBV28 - CASITGSSYNEQFF
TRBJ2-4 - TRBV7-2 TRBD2 CASRGAGGVNIQYF
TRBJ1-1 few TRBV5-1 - CASGPGLGNGEAFF
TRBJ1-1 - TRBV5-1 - CASSLAGVNEAFF
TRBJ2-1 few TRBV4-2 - CASSQVDREQFF
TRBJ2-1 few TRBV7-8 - CASSRVTWNEQFF
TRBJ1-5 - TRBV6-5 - CASSYPQQGRNQPQHF
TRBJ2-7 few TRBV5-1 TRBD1 CASSLEGQGQYF
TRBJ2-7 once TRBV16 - CASSQPTSSYEQYF
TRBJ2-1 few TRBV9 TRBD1 CASSPGQGVNEQFF
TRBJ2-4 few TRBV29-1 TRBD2 CSVEKALAGRDIQYF
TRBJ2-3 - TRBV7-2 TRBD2 CASSPDRLAGDTQYF
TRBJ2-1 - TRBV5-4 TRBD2 CASSKGLASDNEQFF